This entry describes one T cell receptor (beta chain). Antigen specificity is unknown. Among the donors, all were healthy bone marrow donors. This entry comes from a study of cytomegalovirus exposure and HLA in healthy donors. Study results and limitations: Likely technical artifact: a cluster of highly shared sequence variants. In an earlier analysis, productive rearrangement rates for most beta V segments clustered near 87% or 30%.

PCR amplification relied on 60 Vbeta primers (plus 13 Jbeta primers). The method was immunoSEQ multiplex PCR; TCRdb's version includes in-frame clones alone and lacks a portion of them. Here the sample spans over 110,000 clones, about 80% being singletons. This clonotype was sampled from a woman aged 55-69 years in good health and CMV-seropositive. The sample comprised PBMCs.

DNA of the CDR3: TGTGCCAGCAGTGACCCTAACACAGATACGCAGTATTTT. It specifies CASSDPNTDTQYF. The rearrangement joins TRBV6-4 to TRBJ2-3; no clear D gene. Germline CDR1 and CDR2: MRHNA and SNTAGT. CDR3 length equals 13 residues. V dropped 2 bases and J dropped 2 bases, with 5 bases sitting between them.